One TCR beta chain is described in this entry. This record belongs to a study of blood T cell repertoires in COVID-19. Across the study: Sources were T cells, B-cell-depleted T cells, or PBMCs; the material itself was cDNA or gDNA.

Patients at the Seattle site were enrolled during active infection and followed longitudinally. Per the original methods: By means of reference gene primer amplification, nucleated cell counts were estimated. Some clones are missing from TCRdb's copy, which holds only in-frame ones; the method was immunoSEQ multiplex PCR. V and J calls and clone size follow that table, whereas D and trimming were derived from the DNA. Here the sample spans almost 25,000 clones, 75% to 85% being singletons. After removal of 5 bases from V and 16 bases from J, the junction contained 9 bases not matched to a gene. From germline, CDR1 is LNHDA and CDR2 SQIVND (reference sequence). The CDR3 is made up of 12 amino acids.

The J gene is TRBJ2-1, the V gene TRBV19; 9 nucleotides agree with TRBD1. The TCR originated in a woman aged 65 to 85 with COVID-19, enrolled during active disease. The sequencing sample was made of peripheral blood. CDR3 nucleotide sequence: TGTGCCAGTAGTCTGCGACAGGGGGTGCAATTCTTC. Protein sequence: CASSLRQGVQFF. Variable domain in full (rest from reference TRBV19 and TRBJ2-1): DGGITQSPKYLFRKEGQNVTLSCEQNLNHDAMYWYRQDPGQGLRLIYYSQIVNDFQKGDIAEGYSVSREKKESFPLTVTSAQKNPTAFYLCASSLRQGVQFFGPGTRLTVL.